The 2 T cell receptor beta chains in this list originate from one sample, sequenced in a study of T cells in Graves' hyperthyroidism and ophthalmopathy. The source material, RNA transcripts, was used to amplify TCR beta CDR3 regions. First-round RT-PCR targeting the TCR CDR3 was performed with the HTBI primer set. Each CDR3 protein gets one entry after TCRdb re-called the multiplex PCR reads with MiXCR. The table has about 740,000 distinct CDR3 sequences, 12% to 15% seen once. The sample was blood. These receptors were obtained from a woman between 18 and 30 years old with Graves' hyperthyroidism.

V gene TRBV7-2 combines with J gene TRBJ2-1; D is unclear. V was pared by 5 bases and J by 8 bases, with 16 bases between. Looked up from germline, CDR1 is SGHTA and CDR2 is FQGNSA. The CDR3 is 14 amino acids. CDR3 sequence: CASSRVGQSHEQFF. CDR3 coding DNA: TGTGCCAGCAGCCGGGTCGGGCAGAGTCATGAGCAGTTCTTC.

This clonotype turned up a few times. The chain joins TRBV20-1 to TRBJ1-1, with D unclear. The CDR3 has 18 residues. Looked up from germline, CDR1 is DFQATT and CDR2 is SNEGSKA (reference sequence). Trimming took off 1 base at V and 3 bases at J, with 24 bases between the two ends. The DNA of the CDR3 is TGCAGTGCTAGAGCCTTTCCCAAGAGGAAGACTGTGGACACTGAAGCTTTCTTT. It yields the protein CSARAFPKRKTVDTEAFF.